This T cell receptor (beta chain) was profiled in a study of blood T cell repertoires in COVID-19. Study at large: For recovered donors of Cohort 3, there were two negative PCRs, clearance, or symptom resolution. Sites in the United States, Italy and Spain provided acute and convalescent COVID-19 samples.

The CDR3 runs 13 residues. Trimming shortened V by 0 bases and J by 7 bases, and 10 bases separated the two germline ends. Repertoires were generated with immunoSEQ multiplex PCR, while TCRdb's copy carries only in-frame clones and drops some. The sample has over 110,000 clones; over 75% are singletons. Participant age was roughly 18 to 95 years, and participants resided in 24 US areas. Cohort allocation depended upon clinical history that participants reported. The gene calls are TRBV23-1 and TRBJ2-7; D might be TRBD1 (6 bases). TRBV23-1 is labeled an ORF, and its function is uncertain. Material for sequencing was PBMCs or T cells enriched from blood (not recorded which). This receptor was identified in a man aged 45-60 years in a cohort exposed to, infected with or recovered from COVID-19 (not recorded which). The CDR3 is CASSQSPRGEQYF. CDR3 in DNA: TGCGCCAGCAGTCAATCCCCCAGGGGAGAGCAGTACTTC.